This TCR beta chain comes out of a study of blood T cell repertoires in COVID-19. Study background: The United States, Italy and Spain supplied acute and convalescent COVID-19 samples. Sources were T cells, B-cell-depleted T cells, or PBMCs; the material itself was cDNA or gDNA.

Authors' analysis steps: Amplification of reference gene primers was used by the study to estimate nucleated cell counts. Produced via immunoSEQ multiplex PCR; TCRdb's table is partial and in-frame only. The V and J calls and clone size come from that table; D and trimming were worked out from the DNA. The profile shows over 130,000 clones, just over 85% of them singletons. Points on this clone: Other DNA sequences of this sample code for an identical CDR3.

CDR1 is SGHRS, CDR2 YFSETQ, per germline. V dropped 4 bases and J dropped 0; count of bases not matched to a gene: 3. The CDR3 has 16 amino acids. Sequencing was carried out using peripheral blood. This receptor was identified in a man between 70 and 80 years old with acute or convalescent COVID-19. The rearrangement links TRBV5-1 to TRBJ2-2; TRBD2 matches 10 bases. CDR3 sequence: CASSPGLAANTGELFF. The CDR3 nucleotides read TGCGCCAGCAGCCCCGGACTAGCGGCGAACACCGGGGAGCTGTTTTTT.